The rows below give T cell receptor beta chains drawn from one sample of a study of blood T cell repertoires in COVID-19. Generated by immunoSEQ multiplex PCR, the TCRdb table keeps only in-frame clones and is missing some. The repertoire has some 300,000 clones, 87% of them found once; the top ten carry approximately 2.4%. The sequencing sample was made of peripheral blood. Source of these receptors: a man between 18 and 35 years old with active or convalescent COVID-19. CDR3s include the opening cysteine and the closing phenylalanine or tryptophan. The order of the fields is V gene, J gene, D gene, clone size, CDR3 DNA, CDR3 protein. A D gene is named only where the DNA matches it firmly. For some rows the clone size is stated as once, few or many, or as a class when expanded; others skip it.

>TRBV18|TRBJ2-2|TRBD1|.
TGTGCCAGCTCACCACTCGGACAGGCGTCAGTGGAGCTGTTTTTT
CASSPLGQASVELFF
>TRBV30|TRBJ1-2|TRBD1|.
TGTGCCTGGAGTGTCCAGCGGACAGGTCCCTATGGCTACACCTTC
CAWSVQRTGPYGYTF
>TRBV19|TRBJ1-1|.|.
TGTGCCAGTAGAAACAGGGCCCTAGGGGACACTGAAGCTTTCTTT
CASRNRALGDTEAFF
>TRBV19|TRBJ2-2|TRBD1|.
TGTGCCAGTAGAAACAGACAGGGAACAAGCGGGGAGCTGTTTTTT
CASRNRQGTSGELFF
>TRBV9|TRBJ2-2|.|.
TGTGCCAGCAGCGTAGAATTCTTGGAGCCCGGGGAGCTGTTTTTT
CASSVEFLEPGELFF
>TRBV15|TRBJ2-7|TRBD2|once
TGTGCCACCAGCAAAGCCGGGACTAGCTCCTACGAGCAGTACTTC
CATSKAGTSSYEQYF
>TRBV6-5|TRBJ2-2|TRBD1|.
TGTGCCAGCAGTTACTTGGGACAGGGGGCGAGATGGGAGCTGTTTTTT
CASSYLGQGARWELFF
>TRBV14|TRBJ2-7|TRBD1|.
TGTGCCAGCAGCCTAAGACAGGGTTCGTACGAGCAGTACTTC
CASSLRQGSYEQYF
>TRBV5-1|TRBJ1-1|.|.
TGCGCCAGCAGCCTTCGAGGCGGGAACACTGAAGCTTTCTTT
CASSLRGGNTEAFF
>TRBV2|TRBJ2-7|.|.
TGTGCCAGCAGTGCAGGCCTAGCGTCATACGAGCAGTACTTC
CASSAGLASYEQYF
>TRBV24-1|TRBJ1-1|.|few
TGTGCCACCAGTGAGGGCAGACCTAACACTGAAGCTTTCTTT
CATSEGRPNTEAFF
>TRBV3-1/TRBV3-2|TRBJ2-1|TRBD2|.
TGTGCCAGCAGCCCCCCGGGACTAGCGGGCCGTTCCTACTACAATGAGCAGTTCTTC
CASSPPGLAGRSYYNEQFF
>TRBV7-3|TRBJ2-1|.|.
TGTGCCAGCAGCTCCTCGGGTGCTAGCTCCTACAATGAGCAGTTCTTC
CASSSSGASSYNEQFF
>TRBV7-3|TRBJ2-1|TRBD2|.
TGTGCCAGCAGCTGGAGTGGACTAGCGGGAGATGAGCAGTTCTTC
CASSWSGLAGDEQFF
>TRBV6-5|TRBJ1-1|.|.
TGTGCCAGCAGCTCTAGGGGGGGGACTGAAGCTTTCTTT
CASSSRGGTEAFF
>TRBV10-3|TRBJ1-2|.|.
TGTGCCATCAAAGACAGTAACTATGGCTACACCTTC
CAIKDSNYGYTF
>TRBV6-6|TRBJ2-1|TRBD2|.
TGTGCCACCACCCGGGGTAGCGGGAACAATGAGCAGTTCTTC
CATTRGSGNNEQFF
>TRBV5-1|TRBJ2-3|TRBD1|.
TGCGCCAGCAGCCCGCCCCAGGGGGCCGCAGATACGCAGTATTTT
CASSPPQGAADTQYF
>TRBV7-9|TRBJ2-5|.|.
TGTGCCAGCAGCTTACCCGGCAGGGGTCAAGAGACCCAGTACTTC
CASSLPGRGQETQYF
>TRBV7-9|TRBJ1-3|.|.
TGTGCCAGCAGCGGGGGGAACTCTGGAAACACCATATATTTT
CASSGGNSGNTIYF
>TRBV4-1|TRBJ1-2|.|.
TGCGCCAGCAGGCAGACAGCTAACTATGGCTACACCTTC
CASRQTANYGYTF
>TRBV20-1|TRBJ2-7|.|.
TGCAGTGCTAAAAACGGGTACGAGCAGTACTTC
CSAKNGYEQYF